This T cell receptor beta chain was retrieved from a study of cytomegalovirus exposure and HLA in healthy donors. About this clone itself: Antigen specificity is unknown.

Whole-study findings and limits: Cytomegalovirus-associated status was assigned to about 180 TCR beta chains. Data from an earlier analysis indicated that most TCR beta V segments were productive either about 87% or about 30% of the time.

PCR used 60 Vbeta primers and 13 Jbeta primers. The method was immunoSEQ multiplex PCR; TCRdb's version includes in-frame clones alone and lacks a portion of them. The data contain 150,000 to 180,000 clones, around 70% of them seen just once; the ten biggest clones take up 2.1%. The V end lost 5 bases, the J end lost 4 bases, and 11 bases lay between the germline ends. CDR3 length: 13 amino acids. CDR1 and CDR2 from the germline V gene are MDHEN and SYDVKM. Although they were nominally healthy when sampled, donors likely had unrecorded immune exposures. The receptor's source is a man in his thirties or forties in good health and CMV-seronegative. The chain uses TRBV28 and TRBJ1-1; D is possibly TRBD1 (5 bases). The sample consisted of PBMCs. CDR3 region: CASSLGVLTEAFF. CDR3 DNA sequence: TGTGCCAGCAGTCTAGGGGTTCTCACTGAAGCTTTCTTT. The full variable domain, in which reference TRBV28 and TRBJ1-1 provide the parts outside the CDR3, is DVKVTQSSRYLVKRTGEKVFLECVQDMDHENMFWYRQDPGLGLRLIYFSYDVKMKEKGDIPEGYSVSREKKERFSLILESASTNQTSMYLCASSLGVLTEAFFGQGTRLTVV.